This TCR beta chain is from a study of shared clonotypes between healthy human individuals. Study-wide context: Aged 18 to 49, the donors were two women and three men. Per donor, three plates held CD4 naive cells, three held CD4 memory, two held CD8 naive and one held CD8 memory. General study results and limits: Donors were few, which limited the genetic and exposure-history diversity represented.

The naive CD8 fraction comprised CD45RO-negative cells positively selected for CCR7 and excluded terminally differentiated effector memory CD45RA+ cells. About this clone itself: The antigen remains unidentified. Other DNA sequences from this sample encode an identical CDR3 as well.

CDR3 length equals 15 residues. CDR1 and CDR2 from the germline V gene are MGHRA and YSYEKL. Trimming took 1 base from V and 1 from J; bases not matched to a gene: 2. Sequencing was performed with immunoSEQ multiplex PCR; in TCRdb, only in-frame clones are kept and a portion is missing. The sample records millions of clones, approximately 94% being singletons. The V gene is TRBV4-1, the J gene TRBJ2-7; 9 bases match TRBD1. Sequencing used naive CD8+ T cells sorted from blood. The sequence was obtained from a man in his late teens or twenties in good health. The CDR3 protein is CASSQGGQGSYEQYF. Here the CDR3 DNA reads TGCGCCAGCAGCCAAGGGGGACAGGGATCCTACGAGCAGTACTTC.